The rows below give T cell receptor beta chains drawn from one sample of a study of spatial heterogeneity in lung cancer. MiXCR, applied by TCRdb to the 5' RACE reads, yields one record per CDR3 protein. The top ten clones hold approximately 7.5% of a sample with approximately 25,000 distinct CDR3 sequences, approximately 10% of them seen once. Sequenced here: lung tumor tissue, sampled at surgery. The origin of the receptors is a male donor with early-stage non-small cell lung cancer. CDR3s include the opening cysteine and the closing phenylalanine or tryptophan. Each record gives: clone size, V gene, J gene, D gene, CDR3 protein, CDR3 DNA. A D gene is named only where the DNA matches it firmly. Not every row has a clone size; where given, it reads once, few, many or a size class.

many,TRBV7-2,TRBJ2-4,.,CASSPPAGAKNIQYF,TGTGCCAGCAGCCCCCCAGCGGGAGCCAAAAACATTCAGTACTTC
many,TRBV27,TRBJ2-7,TRBD1,CASSYGGTGGSEQYF,TGTGCCAGCAGTTATGGGGGGACAGGAGGCTCCGAGCAGTACTTC
many,TRBV5-1,TRBJ2-4,.,CASSSYSFPGSKNIQYF,TGCGCCAGCAGCTCTTACTCGTTCCCCGGTAGCAAAAACATTCAGTACTTC
.,TRBV13,TRBJ2-2,.,CASSLYLTPFLTGELFF,TGTGCCAGCAGCTTATACTTGACTCCCTTCCTCACCGGGGAGCTGTTTTTT
.,TRBV6-5,TRBJ2-5,TRBD2,CASSLLAGTQETQYF,TGTGCCAGCAGTTTACTAGCGGGGACCCAAGAGACCCAGTACTTC
.,TRBV19,TRBJ1-1,.,CASSRPTEAFF,TGTGCCAGTAGTCGGCCCACTGAAGCTTTCTTT
many,TRBV27,TRBJ2-7,.,CASSSTQGGEQYF,TGTGCCAGCAGTTCTACACAGGGCGGCGAGCAGTACTTC
many,TRBV6-2/TRBV6-3,TRBJ2-2,.,CASSYGAGVGELFF,TGTGCCAGCAGTTACGGGGCAGGGGTCGGGGAGCTGTTTTTT
.,TRBV7-9,TRBJ1-5,.,CASSRPEGNQPQHF,TGTGCCAGCAGTCGTCCAGAAGGCAATCAGCCCCAGCATTTT
many,TRBV10-3,TRBJ2-5,.,CAISDSLASQLGTQYF,TGTGCCATCAGTGATTCCCTCGCATCCCAATTAGGTACCCAGTACTTC
many,TRBV5-4,TRBJ2-1,TRBD1,CASSWQGAGDNEQFF,TGTGCCAGCAGCTGGCAGGGGGCAGGAGACAATGAGCAGTTCTTC
many,TRBV7-2,TRBJ2-3,TRBD2,CASSPYRTSSDTQYF,TGTGCCAGCAGCCCTTATCGGACTAGCTCGGATACGCAGTATTTT
.,TRBV20-1,TRBJ1-1,TRBD1,CSGDREALTEAFF,TGCAGTGGGGACAGGGAGGCCCTCACTGAAGCTTTCTTT
many,TRBV7-2,TRBJ1-6,.,CASSPQGDNSPLHF,TGTGCCAGCAGCCCCCAGGGCGATAATTCACCCCTCCACTTT
few,TRBV7-2,TRBJ2-5,TRBD2,CASSQRVAGGTETQYF,TGTGCCAGCAGCCAGAGGGTAGCGGGGGGGACAGAGACCCAGTACTTC
few,TRBV3-1,TRBJ2-1,.,CASSTSGHGWEDEQFF,TGTGCCAGCAGCACTTCGGGACACGGCTGGGAGGATGAGCAGTTCTTC
.,TRBV6-2/TRBV6-3,TRBJ2-4,.,CASRLGAPDIQYF,TGTGCCAGCAGACTGGGGGCCCCGGACATTCAGTACTTC
many,TRBV7-9,TRBJ1-5,.,CASSLKGELQPQHF,TGTGCCAGCAGCTTAAAGGGGGAGCTTCAGCCCCAGCATTTT
.,TRBV5-1,TRBJ2-5,TRBD2,CASSLASGGETQYF,TGCGCCAGCAGCTTGGCTAGCGGGGGAGAGACCCAGTACTTC
.,TRBV20-1,TRBJ2-5,.,CSAIVAVIPETQYF,TGCAGTGCTATTGTCGCCGTCATCCCAGAGACCCAGTACTTC
many,TRBV6-5,TRBJ2-7,.,CASSYSKQAIYEQYF,TGTGCCAGCAGTTACTCGAAACAGGCAATCTACGAGCAGTACTTC
few,TRBV20-1,TRBJ2-7,TRBD2,CSARDLAGSSYEQYF,TGCAGTGCTAGAGATCTAGCGGGTAGCTCCTACGAGCAGTACTTC
.,TRBV11-1,TRBJ2-5,TRBD2,CASSRRLAGYQGKYF,TGTGCCAGCAGCCGGAGACTAGCGGGCTACCAGGGAAAGTACTTC
few,TRBV6-5,TRBJ2-7,.,CASSVTGHSYEQYF,TGTGCCAGCAGTGTAACGGGACATAGCTACGAGCAGTACTTC
many,TRBV12-3/TRBV12-4,TRBJ2-3,.,CASSSLGGRTDTQYF,TGTGCCAGCAGTTCCTTAGGGGGACGCACAGATACGCAGTATTTT
many,TRBV20-1,TRBJ1-5,TRBD1,CSALTGYGRGQPQHF,TGCAGTGCCCTGACAGGGTATGGTCGGGGTCAGCCCCAGCATTTT
few,TRBV20-1,TRBJ1-5,.,CSAPAGPNQPQHF,TGCAGTGCTCCGGCGGGCCCTAATCAGCCCCAGCATTTT
many,TRBV12-3/TRBV12-4,TRBJ2-1,.,CASSEDNNEQFF,TGTGCCAGCAGTGAAGACAACAATGAGCAGTTCTTC
medium-sized,TRBV7-2,TRBJ2-5,.,CASSLVGRQQETQYF,TGTGCCAGCAGCTTAGTGGGCAGACAACAAGAGACCCAGTACTTC
.,TRBV11-3,TRBJ2-2,TRBD2,CASSSGSGGIRELFF,TGTGCCAGCAGCTCTGGGAGCGGGGGGATCAGGGAGCTGTTTTTT
many,TRBV12-3/TRBV12-4,TRBJ2-7,.,CASSRTISYEQYF,TGTGCCAGCAGTAGGACTATATCCTACGAGCAGTACTTC
.,TRBV27,TRBJ2-7,.,CASSSRRDSYEQYF,TGTGCCAGCAGTTCCCGCCGGGACTCCTACGAGCAGTACTTC
many,TRBV27,TRBJ2-5,.,CASSLRRQETQYF,TGTGCCAGCAGTTTGAGGCGGCAAGAGACCCAGTACTTC
few,TRBV20-1,TRBJ2-2,.,CSARPGAGELFF,TGCAGTGCCCGTCCGGGGGCCGGGGAGCTGTTTTTT
medium-sized,TRBV6-5,TRBJ2-7,.,CASTKGGTYEQYF,TGTGCCAGCACTAAGGGGGGCACCTACGAGCAGTACTTC
medium-sized,TRBV12-3/TRBV12-4,TRBJ2-5,.,CASSIPGTQETQYF,TGTGCCAGCAGTATCCCAGGGACCCAAGAGACCCAGTACTTC
few,TRBV15,TRBJ1-5,.,CATSREGLGQPQHF,TGTGCCACCAGCAGAGAGGGTCTGGGGCAGCCCCAGCATTTT